A single sample is the source of the 21 T cell receptor beta chains below, sequenced in a study of blood T cells in healthy people across ages. A second PCR of about 7 to 11 cycles used a sample-barcoded 5' primer and a J-beta primer mix. One entry per CDR3 protein results from TCRdb running MiXCR on the 5' RACE reads. This sample has approximately 940,000 distinct CDR3 sequences, with about 48% found just once. Source material: blood. The origin of the receptors is a man aged 25-45 years in good health.

The chain links TRBV9 to TRBJ1-2; no definite D call. Germline values: CDR1 SGDLS, CDR2 YYNGEE. The CDR3 sequence is 15 residues long. Trimming pared 0 bases from V and 0 bases from J, leaving 9 bases between. Here the CDR3 DNA reads TGTGCCAGCAGCGTAGTCGGAGATTCTAACTATGGCTACACCTTC. Protein: CASSVVGDSNYGYTF. Filled out from reference TRBV9 and TRBJ1-2, the complete variable domain reads DSGVTQTPKHLITATGQRVTLRCSPRSGDLSVYWYQQSLDQGLQFLIQYYNGEERAKGNILERFSAQQFPDLHSELNLSSLELGDSALYFCASSVVGDSNYGYTFGSGTRLTVV.

In its sample, this clonotype was seen a few times. The rearrangement joins TRBV6-1 to TRBJ2-5; tentatively, D is TRBD1 or TRBD2 (5 bases each). This CDR3 region has 13 residues. Germline V CDR1 and CDR2: MNHNS, SASEGT. V was clipped by 11 bases and J by 3 bases, with 16 bases between them. The CDR3 sequence: CAVAPGPKETQYF. In DNA, the CDR3 is TGTGCCGTTGCACCGGGACCTAAAGAGACCCAGTACTTC.

With regard to this clonotype: One junction end disagrees with the germline gene, perhaps due to a read error. V and J are TRBV12-3 or TRBV12-4 and TRBJ1-2, with 7 bases identical to TRBD1. The CDR3 loop spans 14 amino acids. CDR3 coding DNA: TGTGCCAGCAGTCCGAAGGGACAGCACTATGGCGACACCTTC. It encodes CASSPKGQHYGDTF.

The V call is TRBV24-1, the J call TRBJ2-1, with D maybe TRBD2 (7 bases). This CDR3 comprises 15 residues. The germline V gene has CDR1 KGHDR and CDR2 SFDVKD. Trimming cost V 5 bases and J 7 bases, with 17 bases left between them. DNA for the CDR3: TGTGCCACCAGTGTTTCGCGGGGGCGAAGTAATGAGCAGTTCTTC. Its translation is CATSVSRGRSNEQFF.

The rearrangement uses TRBV20-1 and TRBJ2-5; no clear D gene. The DNA end lines up better with TRBJ2-7; the J call may be wrong. Germline assignment: CDR1 DFQATT and CDR2 SNEGSKA (reference sequence). This CDR3 region has 14 residues. CDR3 coding DNA: TGCAGTGCTGAATCAGATATTAACTCCTACGAGCAGTACTTC. This codes for CSAESDINSYEQYF.

The chain employs TRBV14 and TRBJ2-3, with 9 nucleotides matching TRBD2. The germline V gene encodes CDR1 SGHDN and CDR2 FVKESK. J gave up 1 base and V 0 bases, and 14 bases lay outside the gene matches. This CDR3 spans 20 amino acids. The CDR3 region is CASSQDIAASGVYGTDTQYF. CDR3 bases: TGTGCCAGCAGCCAAGATATTGCGGCTAGCGGGGTGTATGGCACAGATACGCAGTATTTT. The entire variable domain, with the rest obtained from reference TRBV14 and TRBJ2-3, is as follows: EAGVTQFPSHSVIEKGQTVTLRCDPISGHDNLYWYRRVMGKEIKFLLHFVKESKQDESGMPNNRFLAERTGGTYSTLKVQPAELEDSGVYFCASSQDIAASGVYGTDTQYFGPGTRLTVL.

This clonotype came up once. V and J are TRBV2 and TRBJ2-6; D is uncertain. Trimming removed 4 bases at V and 0 bases at J, with 13 bases between. The length of the CDR3 is 17 residues. Per the germline V gene, CDR1 is SNHLY and CDR2 is FYNNEI. CDR3 in DNA: TGTGCCAGCAGTGGCAGCAGACGTTACTCTGGGGCCAACGTCCTGACTTTC. Translating it yields CASSGSRRYSGANVLTF.

This clonotype turned up a few times. A much larger clone is a single base away; this may be a read error. The chain recombines TRBV29-1 with TRBJ2-3; D not resolved. V lost 8 bases, J lost 1 base, and 7 bases lay in between. Germline CDR1 and CDR2: SQVTM and ANQGSEA. This CDR3 contains 11 residues. The CDR3 region is CSCEGTDTQYF. The DNA for the CDR3 is TGCAGCTGTGAGGGCACAGATACGCAGTATTTT.

This clonotype turned up a few times. V is TRBV7-9 and J is TRBJ2-1; 8 bases agree with TRBD1. Unmatched junction bases numbered 4, after V lost 6 bases and J lost 0 bases. This CDR3 comprises 15 residues. CDR1 SEHNR and CDR2 FQNEAQ come from the germline V gene (reference sequence). The CDR3 reads CASSPRGPSYNEQFF. The CDR3 region has the DNA TGTGCCAGCAGTCCCAGGGGGCCCTCCTACAATGAGCAGTTCTTC.

The V and J genes are TRBV25-1 and TRBJ1-6, with TRBD1 as a possible D gene (5 bases). Deletions cut 3 bases from V and 9 bases from J, with 12 bases between. Per the germline V gene, CDR1 is MGHDK and CDR2 is SYGVNS. This CDR3 has 14 residues. The CDR3 sequence: CASSDVWDGSPLHF. The DNA of the CDR3 is TGTGCCAGCAGTGACGTATGGGACGGTTCACCCCTCCACTTT. The complete variable domain, with remaining parts taken from reference TRBV25-1 and TRBJ1-6, reads EADIYQTPRYLVIGTGKKITLECSQTMGHDKMYWYQQDPGMELHLIHYSYGVNSTEKGDLSSESTVSRIRTEHFPLTLESARPSHTSQYLCASSDVWDGSPLHFGNGTRLTVT.

This clonotype has just a few counts. The V and J genes are TRBV4-1 and TRBJ2-7; 8 bases align to TRBD2. J lost 0 bases, V lost 4 bases, and 5 bases had no gene match. The CDR3 covers 15 residues. Per germline, CDR1 MGHRA and CDR2 YSYEKL. The CDR3: CASSRGGGSSYEQYF. The DNA for the CDR3 is TGCGCCAGCAGCCGTGGCGGGGGGAGCTCCTACGAGCAGTACTTC.

With respect to this clonotype: One junction end disagrees with the germline gene, perhaps due to a read error. The chain has TRBV4-2 and TRBJ1-1; D call uncertain. Germline V CDR1 and CDR2: LGHNA, YNFKEQ. The CDR3 extends over 13 amino acids. CDR3 DNA sequence: TGTGCCTGCAGCCAAGATGTAGGAGGTGAAGCTTTCTTT. Its translation: CACSQDVGGEAFF.

V is TRBV10-3 and J is TRBJ1-2, with D unresolved. V lost 10 bases and J lost 4, with 16 bases in between. The germline CDR1 and CDR2 sequences are ENHRY and SYGVKD. The CDR3 totals 13 residues. The CDR3 DNA is TGTGCCACCAGCGCCCCTGCTTCCTATGGCTACACCTTC. Its protein product is CATSAPASYGYTF.

This clonotype has a handful of counts. This sequence joins TRBV3-1 and TRBJ2-3; D ambiguous. The germline V gene has CDR1 LGHDT and CDR2 YNNKEL (reference sequence). The CDR3 has 16 amino acids. The V and J ends lost 4 bases and 2 bases respectively, with 16 bases between them. The DNA of the CDR3 is TGTGCCAGCAGCCCCTTAGGCGGATCCTACACAGATACGCAGTATTTT. Its translation is CASSPLGGSYTDTQYF.

The chain couples TRBV2 to TRBJ2-1; D possibly corresponds to TRBD1 (6 bases). The CDR3 is 13 residues long. CDR1 and CDR2 (germline): SNHLY, FYNNEI. The ends were cut back, 3 bases at V and 6 bases at J, with 9 bases in the middle. The CDR3 reads CASSEGALNEQFF. CDR3 nucleotides: TGTGCCAGCAGTGAGGGGGCCCTCAATGAGCAGTTCTTC.

CDR3 sequence reads: CASSKGLAGEQFF. The DNA for the CDR3 is TGTGCCAGCAGCAAGGGACTAGCGGGGGAGCAGTTCTTC. The rearrangement links TRBV7-2 to TRBJ2-1; TRBD2 matches at 13 bases. The length of the CDR3 is 13 residues. Germline assignment: CDR1 SGHTA and CDR2 FQGNSA. J was trimmed by 10 bases and V by 5 bases; bases with no gene match: 2.

In this sample, this clonotype turned up a few times. The CDR3 sequence is CASSRQGAIPSYNEQFF. The CDR3 nucleotides read TGCGCCAGCAGCCGACAGGGGGCTATACCCTCCTACAATGAGCAGTTCTTC. The chain recombines TRBV5-1 with TRBJ2-1, with 10 bases aligning to TRBD1. The CDR3 runs to 17 residues. V trimming: 4 bases; J trimming: 0 bases; junction bases outside the gene matches: 7. Germline V gene lookup returns CDR1 SGHRS and CDR2 YFSETQ.

A note on this clonotype: One junction end does not reproduce the germline sequence, and a read error may be involved. The chain uses TRBV4-1 and TRBJ2-4; TRBD2 might be the D (7 bases). The CDR3 length is 16 residues. Germline V gives CDR1 MGHRA, CDR2 YSYEKL. The chain's CDR3 is CVSSGIVRGGEDIQYF. The CDR3 DNA reads as TGCGTCAGCAGCGGTATTGTGCGAGGGGGGGAAGACATTCAGTACTTC.

The chain is built from TRBV20-1 and TRBJ2-1; the D is unclear. Germline V gene sequence: CDR1 DFQATT, CDR2 SNEGSKA (reference sequence). The CDR3 is 14 residues long. V lost 1 base to trimming and J lost 6 bases, with 13 bases between them. The CDR3 coding sequence is TGCAGTGCTAGAGGCCAGTCCCCCCCCAATGAGCAGTTCTTC. Translated, it gives CSARGQSPPNEQFF.

V gene TRBV7-2 combines with J gene TRBJ1-2, with D possibly matching TRBD1 (5 bases). The CDR3 is 14 amino acids. The V end lost 1 base, the J end lost 6 bases, and 12 bases lay between the germline ends. CDR1 is SGHTA and CDR2 is FQGNSA in the germline V gene. In DNA form, the CDR3 reads TGTGCCAGCAGCTTAGAGTGGCAGGGCCATGGCTACACCTTC. It encodes CASSLEWQGHGYTF.

The gene calls are TRBV7-9 and TRBJ1-6; a weak D match, TRBD1 (5 bases). V was shortened by 0 bases and J by 10 bases, with 7 bases between the two germline ends. Germline-derived CDR1 and CDR2 are SEHNR and FQNEAQ (reference sequence). The CDR3 is 13 residues long. The CDR3 loop reads CASSLAGVSPLHF. The DNA for the CDR3 is TGTGCCAGCAGCTTAGCAGGGGTATCACCCCTCCACTTT. Combining the CDR3 with reference TRBV7-9 and TRBJ1-6 gives the whole variable domain DTGVSQNPRHKITKRGQNVTFRCDPISEHNRLYWYRQTLGQGPEFLTYFQNEAQLEKSRLLSDRFSAERPKGSFSTLEIQRTEQGDSAMYLCASSLAGVSPLHFGNGTRLTVT.